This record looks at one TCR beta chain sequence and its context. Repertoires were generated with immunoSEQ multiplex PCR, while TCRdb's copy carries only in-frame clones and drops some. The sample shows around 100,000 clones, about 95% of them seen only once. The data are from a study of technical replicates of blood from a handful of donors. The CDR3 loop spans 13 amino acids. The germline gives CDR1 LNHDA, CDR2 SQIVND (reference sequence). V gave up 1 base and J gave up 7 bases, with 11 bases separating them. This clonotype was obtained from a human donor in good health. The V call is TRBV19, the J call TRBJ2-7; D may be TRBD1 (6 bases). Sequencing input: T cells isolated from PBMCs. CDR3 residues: CASSIVQGKEQYF. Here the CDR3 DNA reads TGTGCCAGTAGTATAGTTCAGGGGAAGGAGCAGTACTTC.